Listed below are T cell receptor beta chains from one sample, sequenced in a study of control samples from healthy donors and cancer patients. Data came from immunoSEQ multiplex PCR; TCRdb stores just in-frame clones and leaves some out. The sample gives 70,000 to 100,000 clones, over 85% of which show up once; 1.9% is in the top ten. The sample comprised PBMCs. These receptors all come from a woman between 55 and 75 years old with head and neck cancer. CDR3s include the opening cysteine and the closing phenylalanine or tryptophan. The order of the fields is D gene, J gene, clone size, V gene, CDR3 protein, CDR3 DNA. D genes are given only for firm matches. A clone size is listed for some rows: how often the clone was seen (once, few, many), or a class if it is expanded.

D: -
J: TRBJ2-5
size: -
V: TRBV7-9
CDR3: CASSPRGNRLSETQYF
DNA: TGTGCCAGCAGCCCAAGGGGGAATCGGTTGTCGGAGACCCAGTACTTC

D: TRBD1
J: TRBJ2-7
size: -
V: TRBV7-6
CDR3: CASSLDGTGIYEQYF
DNA: TGTGCCAGCAGCTTAGATGGGACAGGGATCTACGAGCAGTACTTC

D: TRBD1
J: TRBJ1-6
size: -
V: TRBV7-2
CDR3: CASSHNWDRGSPLHF
DNA: TGTGCCAGCAGCCATAATTGGGACAGGGGTTCACCCCTCCACTTT

D: TRBD2
J: TRBJ2-1
size: -
V: TRBV10-3
CDR3: CAINAGEVHNEQFF
DNA: TGTGCCATCAATGCGGGAGAAGTCCACAATGAGCAGTTCTTC

D: -
J: TRBJ1-1
size: -
V: TRBV29-1
CDR3: CSVEGTPNTEAFF
DNA: TGCAGCGTTGAGGGGACACCCAACACTGAAGCTTTCTTT

D: TRBD1
J: TRBJ2-2
size: -
V: TRBV3-1/TRBV3-2
CDR3: CASSNRGSNTGELFF
DNA: TGTGCCAGCAGCAACAGGGGTTCGAACACCGGGGAGCTGTTTTTT

D: TRBD2
J: TRBJ2-7
size: -
V: TRBV6-4
CDR3: CASQVSSGSSYEQYF
DNA: TGTGCCAGCCAGGTTTCTAGCGGGAGCTCCTACGAGCAGTACTTC

D: -
J: TRBJ2-3
size: -
V: TRBV28
CDR3: CASSPQGFRVTDTQYF
DNA: TGTGCCAGCAGTCCACAGGGATTTAGGGTCACAGATACGCAGTATTTT

D: -
J: TRBJ1-5
size: many
V: TRBV4-2
CDR3: CASSQVVTMNSNQPQHF
DNA: TGTGCCAGCAGCCAAGTTGTAACAATGAATAGCAATCAGCCCCAGCATTTT

D: TRBD1
J: TRBJ2-1
size: -
V: TRBV2
CDR3: CASKFDRGEYNEQFF
DNA: TGTGCCAGCAAATTTGACAGGGGGGAATACAATGAGCAGTTCTTC

D: TRBD2
J: TRBJ2-3
size: -
V: TRBV7-8
CDR3: CASSPGTSGRRTDTQYF
DNA: TGTGCCAGCAGCCCTGGGACTAGCGGGAGGAGGACAGATACGCAGTATTTT

D: -
J: TRBJ2-3
size: -
V: TRBV2
CDR3: CASSTEGVRTDTQYF
DNA: TGTGCCAGCAGCACGGAGGGAGTTCGGACAGATACGCAGTATTTT

D: -
J: TRBJ1-5
size: -
V: TRBV7-6
CDR3: CASSLEGERNQPQHF
DNA: TGTGCCAGCAGCTTAGAGGGGGAGCGCAATCAGCCCCAGCATTTT

D: -
J: TRBJ2-6
size: -
V: TRBV7-2
CDR3: CASSHARSGANVLTF
DNA: TGTGCCAGCAGCCATGCTCGATCTGGGGCCAACGTCCTGACTTTC

D: -
J: TRBJ1-4
size: -
V: TRBV19
CDR3: CASRSLGRGDEKLFF
DNA: TGTGCCAGTAGGTCCCTGGGACGGGGGGATGAAAAACTGTTTTTT

D: -
J: TRBJ2-3
size: -
V: TRBV5-1
CDR3: CASSLSLNGPDTQYF
DNA: TGCGCCAGCAGCTTAAGCCTTAATGGCCCAGATACGCAGTATTTT

D: -
J: TRBJ2-7
size: -
V: TRBV2
CDR3: CASSGLLYEQYF
DNA: TGTGCCAGCAGTGGACTTTTGTACGAGCAGTACTTC

D: -
J: TRBJ2-1
size: -
V: TRBV5-4
CDR3: CASSAGGGYNEQFF
DNA: TGTGCCAGCAGCGCGGGTGGGGGCTACAATGAGCAGTTCTTC

D: TRBD2
J: TRBJ2-1
size: -
V: TRBV4-3
CDR3: CASSQAGGSYNEQFF
DNA: TGCGCCAGCAGCCAAGCGGGAGGATCCTACAATGAGCAGTTCTTC

D: TRBD2
J: TRBJ2-1
size: few
V: TRBV7-2
CDR3: CASSPQAGGPPYNEQFF
DNA: TGTGCCAGCAGCCCACAAGCGGGAGGGCCCCCCTACAATGAGCAGTTCTTC

D: -
J: TRBJ2-3
size: -
V: TRBV5-1
CDR3: CASSREGSPTDTQYF
DNA: TGCGCCAGCAGCAGGGAAGGGTCCCCCACAGATACGCAGTATTTT

D: -
J: TRBJ1-6
size: -
V: TRBV27
CDR3: CASSLFLGDNSPLHF
DNA: TGTGCCAGCAGTTTATTTTTGGGGGATAATTCACCCCTCCACTTT

D: -
J: TRBJ2-5
size: -
V: TRBV5-6
CDR3: CASKSPVLETQYF
DNA: TGTGCCAGCAAGTCCCCGGTACTGGAGACCCAGTACTTC

D: TRBD2
J: TRBJ2-1
size: -
V: TRBV7-2
CDR3: CASSPQGPSGRNEQFF
DNA: TGTGCCAGCAGCCCACAGGGGCCTAGCGGGAGGAATGAGCAGTTCTTC

D: -
J: TRBJ1-2
size: -
V: TRBV6-6
CDR3: CASSYADNYGYTF
DNA: TGTGCCAGCAGTTATGCAGACAACTATGGCTACACCTTC

D: -
J: TRBJ1-5
size: -
V: TRBV28
CDR3: CASSFLEKGYTQPQHF
DNA: TGTGCCAGCAGTTTCCTGGAGAAGGGGTATACTCAGCCCCAGCATTTT

D: -
J: TRBJ2-5
size: -
V: TRBV24-1
CDR3: CATSETGATDQETQYF
DNA: TGTGCCACCAGTGAGACGGGGGCGACAGACCAAGAGACCCAGTACTTC

D: TRBD2
J: TRBJ2-5
size: -
V: TRBV5-1
CDR3: CASSLGLATQETQYF
DNA: TGCGCCAGCAGCTTGGGACTAGCGACCCAAGAGACCCAGTACTTC

D: -
J: TRBJ1-4
size: -
V: TRBV29-1
CDR3: CSVEDVRGGGEKLFF
DNA: TGCAGCGTTGAAGATGTGAGGGGAGGGGGTGAAAAACTGTTTTTT

D: TRBD1
J: TRBJ1-6
size: -
V: TRBV10-2
CDR3: CASRGGQNNSPLHF
DNA: TGCGCCAGCAGGGGGGGACAGAATAATTCACCCCTCCACTTT

D: -
J: TRBJ2-6
size: -
V: TRBV30
CDR3: CAWSWEVGGANVLTF
DNA: TGTGCCTGGAGTTGGGAGGTTGGTGGGGCCAACGTCCTGACTTTC

D: -
J: TRBJ2-7
size: -
V: TRBV7-9
CDR3: CASRQSRVYPYEQYF
DNA: TGTGCCAGCAGACAATCCAGGGTATATCCCTACGAGCAGTACTTC

D: -
J: TRBJ1-4
size: -
V: TRBV30
CDR3: CAWSPGPPNEKLFF
DNA: TGTGCCTGGAGCCCGGGACCCCCTAATGAAAAACTGTTTTTT

D: TRBD2
J: TRBJ2-1
size: -
V: TRBV3-1/TRBV3-2
CDR3: CASAGGRQNEQFF
DNA: TGTGCCAGCGCGGGGGGCAGACAAAATGAGCAGTTCTTC

D: TRBD2
J: TRBJ2-1
size: -
V: TRBV24-1
CDR3: CATSDRLAGNRFF
DNA: TGTGCCACCAGTGACCGACTAGCGGGTAATCGGTTCTTC

D: -
J: TRBJ1-3
size: -
V: TRBV7-2
CDR3: CASRETGLGRNTIYF
DNA: TGTGCCAGCAGGGAAACAGGGTTGGGAAGAAACACCATATATTTT

D: -
J: TRBJ1-1
size: few
V: TRBV30
CDR3: CAWGTNWGKDTEAFF
DNA: TGTGCCTGGGGGACGAACTGGGGGAAAGACACTGAAGCTTTCTTT

D: -
J: TRBJ2-2
size: once
V: TRBV15
CDR3: CAAGHPNTGELFF
DNA: TGTGCCGCGGGACACCCGAACACCGGGGAGCTGTTTTTT

D: TRBD1
J: TRBJ1-3
size: -
V: TRBV2
CDR3: CASSAGTGVGNTIYF
DNA: TGTGCCAGCAGTGCAGGGACAGGGGTAGGAAACACCATATATTTT

D: -
J: TRBJ1-1
size: -
V: TRBV3-1/TRBV3-2
CDR3: CASSQDSHGGEAFF
DNA: TGTGCCAGCAGCCAAGATTCCCATGGGGGTGAAGCTTTCTTT

D: -
J: TRBJ1-4
size: few
V: TRBV6-6
CDR3: CASSYRQEVNEKLFF
DNA: TGTGCCAGCAGTTACCGACAGGAAGTTAATGAAAAACTGTTTTTT

D: -
J: TRBJ2-3
size: -
V: TRBV27
CDR3: CASSLGPAAFTDTQYF
DNA: TGTGCCAGCAGTTTAGGTCCGGCTGCCTTCACAGATACGCAGTATTTT

D: -
J: TRBJ2-1
size: -
V: TRBV5-4
CDR3: CASSSPATSYNEQFF
DNA: TGTGCCAGCAGCTCCCCCGCAACCTCCTACAATGAGCAGTTCTTC

D: -
J: TRBJ1-2
size: few
V: TRBV2
CDR3: CATTQQAGANYGYTF
DNA: TGTGCCACCACCCAACAGGCTGGGGCTAACTATGGCTACACCTTC

D: TRBD1
J: TRBJ1-2
size: -
V: TRBV28
CDR3: CASSGTADGYTF
DNA: TGTGCCAGCAGTGGGACAGCCGATGGCTACACCTTC

D: -
J: TRBJ2-2
size: few
V: TRBV7-7
CDR3: CASSLAGNTGELFF
DNA: TGTGCTAGCAGCTTAGCTGGTAACACCGGGGAGCTGTTTTTT

D: TRBD1
J: TRBJ1-5
size: -
V: TRBV6-5
CDR3: CASSQGQGLRQPQHF
DNA: TGTGCCAGCAGTCAGGGACAGGGGCTAAGACAGCCCCAGCATTTT

D: TRBD1
J: TRBJ1-1
size: -
V: TRBV19
CDR3: CASSAGQGQTEAFF
DNA: TGTGCCAGTAGTGCGGGACAGGGGCAGACTGAAGCTTTCTTT

D: TRBD2
J: TRBJ2-7
size: -
V: TRBV7-9
CDR3: CASSLVSGLVNEQYF
DNA: TGTGCCAGCAGCTTAGTTTCGGGACTAGTCAACGAGCAGTACTTC

D: TRBD2
J: TRBJ2-1
size: -
V: TRBV4-3
CDR3: CASSQSIPGTSGTNEQFF
DNA: TGCGCCAGCAGCCAGTCAATTCCCGGGACTAGCGGAACCAATGAGCAGTTCTTC

D: TRBD1
J: TRBJ2-5
size: -
V: TRBV15
CDR3: CATSGGTGVGETQYF
DNA: TGTGCCACCAGCGGGGGGACAGGGGTAGGGGAGACCCAGTACTTC

D: -
J: TRBJ2-6
size: -
V: TRBV2
CDR3: CASRGTLSSQWANVLTF
DNA: TGTGCCAGCAGGGGGACCCTCTCAAGTCAATGGGCCAACGTCCTGACTTTC